Detailed here is one T cell receptor beta chain. These data originate in a study of PD-L1 blockade in urothelial cancer. Study at large: Administration of atezolizumab to patients began at some point between 2013 and 2015, at 1,200 mg intravenously every 3 weeks. At 6 weeks and at 3 weeks (second dose) after treatment start, blood was analyzed.

The time point is: peripheral blood 6 weeks after treatment start. The protocol was immunoSEQ multiplex PCR, while the TCRdb copy is restricted to in-frame clones and leaves out a portion. The sample has some 120,000 clones, roughly 88% seen once. Trimming took off 11 bases at V and 3 bases at J, with 14 bases between the two ends. Germline CDR1 is MDHEN and CDR2 is SYDVKM. This CDR3 has 13 amino acids. The TCR was taken from a man aged 45 to 65 with urothelial cancer. The source material was PBMCs, sampled around atezolizumab (anti-PD-L1) treatment. The chain uses TRBV28 and TRBJ1-5, with a weak D call TRBD1 (6 bases). CDR3 residues: CAVRGPANQPQHF. The CDR3 region has the DNA TGTGCCGTCAGGGGCCCGGCCAATCAGCCCCAGCATTTT.